This TCR beta chain comes out of a study of blood T cell repertoires in COVID-19. Background on the study: Specimens from acute and convalescent COVID-19 originated in the United States, Italy and Spain. Sample material is recorded as cDNA or gDNA derived from T cells, B-cell-depleted T cells, or PBMCs.

This clone was counted only a few times. Study processing details: Nucleated cell number was recorded as an estimate derived from reference gene primer amplification. The protocol was immunoSEQ multiplex PCR, while the TCRdb copy is restricted to in-frame clones and leaves out a portion. That table is the source of V, J and clone size, and D and trimming were worked out from the DNA. The sample contains approximately 25,000 clones, 80% to 85% of which appear only once. Germline V CDR1 and CDR2: LGHDT, YNNKEL (reference sequence). The CDR3 runs to 16 residues. The V segment lost 5 bases and the J segment 4 bases; nucleotides outside the gene matches: 9.

Sequencing was carried out using peripheral blood. The V call is TRBV3-1 (or the pseudogene TRBV3-2), the J call TRBJ2-1, with 9 bases lining up with TRBD2. The receptor's source is a woman older than 75 with acute or convalescent COVID-19. The CDR3 bases are TGTGCCAGCAGCAATTACGGCAGCGGGAGGTACAATGAGCAGTTCTTC. Translated, it gives CASSNYGSGRYNEQFF.